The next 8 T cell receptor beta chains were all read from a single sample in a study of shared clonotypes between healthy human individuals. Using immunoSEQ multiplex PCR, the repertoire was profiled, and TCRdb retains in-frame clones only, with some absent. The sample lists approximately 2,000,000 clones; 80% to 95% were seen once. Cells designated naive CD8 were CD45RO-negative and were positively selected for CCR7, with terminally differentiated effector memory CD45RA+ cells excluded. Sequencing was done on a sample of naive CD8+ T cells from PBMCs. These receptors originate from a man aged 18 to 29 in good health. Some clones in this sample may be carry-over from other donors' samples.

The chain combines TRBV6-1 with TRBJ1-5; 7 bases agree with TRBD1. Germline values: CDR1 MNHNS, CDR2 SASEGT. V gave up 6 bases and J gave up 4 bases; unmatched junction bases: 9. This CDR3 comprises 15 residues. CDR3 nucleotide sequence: TGTGCCAGCAGCGTTTTCGGGACAGCAAATCAGCCCCAGCATTTT. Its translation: CASSVFGTANQPQHF.

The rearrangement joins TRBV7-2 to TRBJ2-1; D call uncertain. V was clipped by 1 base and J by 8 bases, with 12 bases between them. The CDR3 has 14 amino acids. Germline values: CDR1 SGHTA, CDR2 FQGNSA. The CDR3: CASSLVASGDEQFF. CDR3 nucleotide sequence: TGTGCCAGCAGCTTAGTGGCTAGTGGCGATGAGCAGTTCTTC.

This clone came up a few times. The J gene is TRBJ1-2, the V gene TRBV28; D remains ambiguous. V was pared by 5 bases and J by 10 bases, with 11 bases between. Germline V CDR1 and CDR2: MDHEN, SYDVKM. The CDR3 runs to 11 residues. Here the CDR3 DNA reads TGTGCCAGCAGTGGCCCCTACAACTACACCTTC. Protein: CASSGPYNYTF.

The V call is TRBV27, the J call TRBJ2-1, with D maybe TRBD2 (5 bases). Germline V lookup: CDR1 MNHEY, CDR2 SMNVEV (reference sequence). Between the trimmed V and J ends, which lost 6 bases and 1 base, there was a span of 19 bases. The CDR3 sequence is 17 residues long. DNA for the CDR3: TGTGCCAGCAGCCTAGAGGGTAGTATGGCGTCCTACAATGAGCAGTTCTTC. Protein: CASSLEGSMASYNEQFF.

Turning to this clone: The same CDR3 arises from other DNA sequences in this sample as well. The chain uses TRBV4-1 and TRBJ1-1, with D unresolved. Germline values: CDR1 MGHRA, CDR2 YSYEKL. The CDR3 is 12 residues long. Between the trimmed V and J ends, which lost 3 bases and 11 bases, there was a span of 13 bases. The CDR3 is CASSHGPLRAFF. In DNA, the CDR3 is TGCGCCAGCAGCCATGGACCTCTGAGGGCTTTCTTT.

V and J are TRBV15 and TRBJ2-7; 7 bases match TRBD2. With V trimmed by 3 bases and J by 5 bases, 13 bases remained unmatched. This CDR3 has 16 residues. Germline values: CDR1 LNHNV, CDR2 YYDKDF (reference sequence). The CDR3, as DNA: TGTGCCACCAGCAGGGGGATAGCGGGCCATGGGGACGAGCAGTACTTC. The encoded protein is CATSRGIAGHGDEQYF.

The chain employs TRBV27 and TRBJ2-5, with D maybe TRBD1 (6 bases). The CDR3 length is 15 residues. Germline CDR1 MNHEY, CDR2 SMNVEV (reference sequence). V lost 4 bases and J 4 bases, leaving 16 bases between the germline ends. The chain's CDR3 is CASSYPDSRPETQYF. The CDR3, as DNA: TGTGCCAGCAGTTACCCGGACAGTCGCCCAGAGACCCAGTACTTC.

The CDR3, as DNA: TGTGCCAGTAGTACGGTGTCTCACACCGAGCAGTACTTC. This sequence encodes CASSTVSHTEQYF. This chain uses TRBV19 with TRBJ2-7; no clear D. The CDR3 contains 13 residues. V lost 4 bases to trimming and J lost 6 bases, with 13 bases between them. CDR1 is LNHDA and CDR2 is SQIVND in the germline V gene (reference sequence).